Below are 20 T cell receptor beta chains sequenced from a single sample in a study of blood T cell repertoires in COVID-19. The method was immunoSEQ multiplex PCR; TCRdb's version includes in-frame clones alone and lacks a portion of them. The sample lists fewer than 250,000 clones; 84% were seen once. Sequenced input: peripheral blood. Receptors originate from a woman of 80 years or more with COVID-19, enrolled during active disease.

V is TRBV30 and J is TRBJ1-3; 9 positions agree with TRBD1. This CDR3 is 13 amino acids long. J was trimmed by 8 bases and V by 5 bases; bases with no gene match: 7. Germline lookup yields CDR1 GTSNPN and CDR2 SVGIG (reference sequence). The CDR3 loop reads CAWGQGLGDTIYF. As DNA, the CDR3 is TGTGCCTGGGGACAGGGGCTGGGAGACACCATATATTTT. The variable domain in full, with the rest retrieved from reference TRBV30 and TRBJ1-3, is SQTIHQWPATLVQPVGSPLSLECTVEGTSNPNLYWYRQAAGRGLQLLFYSVGIGQISSEVPQNLSASRPQDRQFILSSKKLLLSDSGFYLCAWGQGLGDTIYFGEGSWLTVV.

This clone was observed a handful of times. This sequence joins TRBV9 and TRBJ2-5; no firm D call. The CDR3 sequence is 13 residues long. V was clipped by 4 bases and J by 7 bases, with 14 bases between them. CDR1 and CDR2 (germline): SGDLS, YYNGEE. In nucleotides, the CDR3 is TGTGCCAGCAGCTCCCGGTCGCCGGGGACCCAGTACTTC. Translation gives CASSSRSPGTQYF.

CDR3 in DNA: TGTGCCACCACCGGGGGGAATGGCTACACCTTC. This codes for CATTGGNGYTF. V usage is TRBV15 and J usage is TRBJ1-2; tentative D call: TRBD1 (5 bases). CDR3 length: 11 residues. Between the trimmed V and J ends, which lost 7 bases and 6 bases, there was a span of 9 bases. From germline, CDR1 is LNHNV and CDR2 YYDKDF (reference sequence). Supplemented by reference TRBV15 and TRBJ1-2, the full variable domain reads DAMVIQNPRYQVTQFGKPVTLSCSQTLNHNVMYWYQQKSSQAPKLLFHYYDKDFNNEADTPDNFQSRRPNTSFCFLDIRSPGLGDTAMYLCATTGGNGYTFGSGTRLTVV.

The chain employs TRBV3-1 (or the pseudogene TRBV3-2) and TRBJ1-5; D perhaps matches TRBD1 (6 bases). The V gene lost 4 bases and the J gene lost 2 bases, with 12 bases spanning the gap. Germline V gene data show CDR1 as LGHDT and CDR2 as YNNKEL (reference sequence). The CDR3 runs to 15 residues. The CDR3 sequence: CASSPRGYGNQPQHF. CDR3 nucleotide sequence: TGTGCCAGCAGCCCCAGGGGTTATGGCAATCAGCCCCAGCATTTT.

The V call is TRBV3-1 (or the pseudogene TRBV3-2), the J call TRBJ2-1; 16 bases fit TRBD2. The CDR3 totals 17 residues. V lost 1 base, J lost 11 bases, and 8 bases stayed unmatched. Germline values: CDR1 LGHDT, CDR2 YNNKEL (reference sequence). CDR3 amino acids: CASSQAGTSGGGIKQFF. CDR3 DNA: TGTGCCAGCAGCCAAGCGGGGACTAGCGGGGGGGGTATAAAGCAGTTCTTC.

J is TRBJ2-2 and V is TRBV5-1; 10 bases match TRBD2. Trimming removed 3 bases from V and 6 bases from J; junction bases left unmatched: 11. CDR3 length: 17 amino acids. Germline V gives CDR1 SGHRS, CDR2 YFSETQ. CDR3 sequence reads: CASSSQRGGSWAGELFF. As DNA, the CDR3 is TGCGCCAGCAGCTCACAGCGGGGGGGATCATGGGCCGGGGAGCTGTTTTTT.

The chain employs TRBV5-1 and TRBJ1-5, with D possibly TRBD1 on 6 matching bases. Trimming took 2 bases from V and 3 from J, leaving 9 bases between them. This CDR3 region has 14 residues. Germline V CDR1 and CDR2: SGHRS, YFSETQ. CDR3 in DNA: TGCGCCAGCAGCTTCACAGGGTTCAATCAGCCCCAGCATTTT. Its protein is CASSFTGFNQPQHF. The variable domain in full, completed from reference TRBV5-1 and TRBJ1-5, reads KAGVTQTPRYLIKTRGQQVTLSCSPISGHRSVSWYQQTPGQGLQFLFEYFSETQRNKGNFPGRFSGRQFSNSRSEMNVSTLELGDSALYLCASSFTGFNQPQHFGDGTRLSIL.

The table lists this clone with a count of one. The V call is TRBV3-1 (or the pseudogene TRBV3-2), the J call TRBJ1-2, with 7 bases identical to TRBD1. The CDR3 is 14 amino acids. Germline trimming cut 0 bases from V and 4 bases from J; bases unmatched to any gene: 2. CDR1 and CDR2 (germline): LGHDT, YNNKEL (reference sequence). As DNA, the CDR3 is TGTGCCAGCAGCCAAGAGGACAGGTTCTATGGCTACACCTTC. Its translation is CASSQEDRFYGYTF.

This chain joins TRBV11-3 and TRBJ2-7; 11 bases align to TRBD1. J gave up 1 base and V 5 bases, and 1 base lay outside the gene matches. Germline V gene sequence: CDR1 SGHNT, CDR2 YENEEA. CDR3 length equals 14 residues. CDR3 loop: CASSRDRGSYEQYV. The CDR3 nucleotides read TGTGCCAGCAGCCGGGACAGGGGGTCCTACGAGCAGTACGTC.

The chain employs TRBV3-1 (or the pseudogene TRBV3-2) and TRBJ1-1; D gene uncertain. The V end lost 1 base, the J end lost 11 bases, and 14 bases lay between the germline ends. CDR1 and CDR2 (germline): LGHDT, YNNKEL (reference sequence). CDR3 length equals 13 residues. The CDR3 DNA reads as TGTGCCAGCAGCCAAGTGGTGGGCTTTCAGGCTTTCTTT. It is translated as CASSQVVGFQAFF.

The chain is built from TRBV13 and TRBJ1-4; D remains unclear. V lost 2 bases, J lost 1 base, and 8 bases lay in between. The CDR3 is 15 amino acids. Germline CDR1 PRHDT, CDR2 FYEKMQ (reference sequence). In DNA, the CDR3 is TGTGCCAGCAGCTTAAGCGGGTTAACTAATGAAAAACTGTTTTTT. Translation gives CASSLSGLTNEKLFF.

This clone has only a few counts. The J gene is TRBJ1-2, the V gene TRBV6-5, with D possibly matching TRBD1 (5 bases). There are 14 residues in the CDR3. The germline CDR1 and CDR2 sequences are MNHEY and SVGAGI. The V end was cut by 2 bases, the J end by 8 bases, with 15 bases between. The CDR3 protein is CASSYGATRRGYTF. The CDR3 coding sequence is TGTGCCAGCAGTTACGGGGCAACCCGCCGGGGCTACACCTTC.

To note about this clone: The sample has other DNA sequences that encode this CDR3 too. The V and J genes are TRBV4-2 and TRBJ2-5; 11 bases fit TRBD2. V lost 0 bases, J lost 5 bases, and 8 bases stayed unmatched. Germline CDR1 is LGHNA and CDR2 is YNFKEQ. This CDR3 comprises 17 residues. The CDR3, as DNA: TGTGCCAGCAGCCAAGATGGGCTAGCGGGGGGTCGGGAGACCCAGTACTTC. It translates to CASSQDGLAGGRETQYF.

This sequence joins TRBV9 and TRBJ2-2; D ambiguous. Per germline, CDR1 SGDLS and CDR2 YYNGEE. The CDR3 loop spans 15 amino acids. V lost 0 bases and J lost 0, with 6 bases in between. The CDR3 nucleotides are TGTGCCAGCAGCGTAGTTGCAGCGAACACCGGGGAGCTGTTTTTT. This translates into CASSVVAANTGELFF.

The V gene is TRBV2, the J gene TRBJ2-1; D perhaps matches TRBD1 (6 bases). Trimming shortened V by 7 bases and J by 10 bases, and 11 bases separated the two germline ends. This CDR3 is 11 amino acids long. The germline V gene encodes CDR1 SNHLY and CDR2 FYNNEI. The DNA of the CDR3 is TGTGCCAGCAAACCGGGACAAGAGCAGTTCTTC. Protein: CASKPGQEQFF.

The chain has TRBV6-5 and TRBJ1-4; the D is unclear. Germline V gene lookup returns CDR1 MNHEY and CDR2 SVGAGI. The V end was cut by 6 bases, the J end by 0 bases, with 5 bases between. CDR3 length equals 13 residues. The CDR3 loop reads CASRSSTNEKLFF. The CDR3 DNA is TGTGCCAGCAGGTCTTCAACTAATGAAAAACTGTTTTTT.

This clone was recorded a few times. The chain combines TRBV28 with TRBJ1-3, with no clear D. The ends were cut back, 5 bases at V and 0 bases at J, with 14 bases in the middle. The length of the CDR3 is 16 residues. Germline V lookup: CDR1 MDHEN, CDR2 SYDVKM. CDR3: CASSLLVGSSGNTIYF. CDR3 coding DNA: TGTGCCAGCAGTCTTCTAGTCGGGAGCTCTGGAAACACCATATATTTT.

The CDR3 sequence: CASSPTQGAVQYV. CDR3 sequence (DNA): TGTGCCAGCTCACCTACACAGGGGGCCGTGCAGTACGTC. This rearrangement joins TRBV18 to TRBJ2-7, with 9 bases identical to TRBD1. V dropped 3 bases and J dropped 9; count of bases not matched to a gene: 6. This CDR3 has 13 amino acids. The germline CDR1 and CDR2 sequences are KGHSH and LQKENI.

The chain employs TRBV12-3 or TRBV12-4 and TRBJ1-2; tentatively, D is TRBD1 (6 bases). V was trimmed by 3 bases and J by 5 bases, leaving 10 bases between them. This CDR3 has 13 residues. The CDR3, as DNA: TGTGCCAGCAGTTTTGGACAGTCTTATGGCTACACCTTC. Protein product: CASSFGQSYGYTF.

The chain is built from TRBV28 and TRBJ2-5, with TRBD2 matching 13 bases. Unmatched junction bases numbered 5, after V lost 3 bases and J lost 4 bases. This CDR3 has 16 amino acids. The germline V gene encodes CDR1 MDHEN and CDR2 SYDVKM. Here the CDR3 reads CASSFPGLAGRETQYF. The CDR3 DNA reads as TGTGCCAGCAGTTTTCCGGGACTAGCGGGGCGAGAGACCCAGTACTTC.